This T cell receptor beta chain was identified during a study of siplizumab effects on memory and regulatory T cells. Regarding the study as a whole: Unstimulated subset assignment was obtained for only a minor fraction of alloreactive clones.

As for this clone: Its antigen is as yet unknown.

The CDR3 consists of 14 residues. V was cut by 2 bases and J by 3 bases, with 11 bases left in between. Looked up from germline, CDR1 is SGHRS and CDR2 is YFSETQ. Data came from immunoSEQ multiplex PCR; TCRdb stores just in-frame clones and leaves some out. The sample lists some 110,000 clones, over 90% occurring once. This sequence was found in a human donor in good health. The chain combines TRBV5-1 with TRBJ1-1; the D gene is possibly TRBD1 (5 bases). The sample consisted of Tregs sorted from blood. The CDR3 reads CASSLPGADTEAFF. The CDR3 coding sequence is TGCGCCAGCAGCTTACCCGGGGCGGACACTGAAGCTTTCTTT.